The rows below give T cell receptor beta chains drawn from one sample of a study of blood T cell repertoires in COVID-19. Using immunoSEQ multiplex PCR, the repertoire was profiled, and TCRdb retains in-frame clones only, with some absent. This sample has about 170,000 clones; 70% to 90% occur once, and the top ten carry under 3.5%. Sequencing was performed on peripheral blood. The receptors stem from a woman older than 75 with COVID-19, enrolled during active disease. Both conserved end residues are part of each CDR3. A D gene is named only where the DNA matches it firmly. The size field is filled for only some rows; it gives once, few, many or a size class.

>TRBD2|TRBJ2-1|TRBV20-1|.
CSASRSGADNEQFF
TGCAGTGCGAGTCGCAGCGGGGCAGACAATGAGCAGTTCTTC
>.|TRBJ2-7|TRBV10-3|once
CAIRTYSYEQYF
TGTGCCATTCGGACTTACTCCTACGAGCAGTACTTC
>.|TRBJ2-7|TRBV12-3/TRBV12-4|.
CASSRTAPYEQYF
TGTGCCAGCAGCCGGACTGCCCCCTACGAGCAGTACTTC
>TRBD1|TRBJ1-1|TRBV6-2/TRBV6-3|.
CASSGNRGTEAFF
TGTGCCAGCAGTGGAAACAGGGGTACTGAAGCTTTCTTT
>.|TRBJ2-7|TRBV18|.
CASSPPSAGPKYYEQYF
TGTGCCAGCTCACCACCGTCCGCGGGACCCAAATACTACGAGCAGTACTTC
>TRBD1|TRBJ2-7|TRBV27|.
CASSLGQGFDEQYF
TGTGCCAGCAGCCTGGGACAGGGATTCGACGAGCAGTACTTC
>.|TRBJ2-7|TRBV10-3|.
CAISEGQGIGYEQYF
TGTGCCATCAGTGAGGGGCAGGGGATTGGCTACGAGCAGTACTTC
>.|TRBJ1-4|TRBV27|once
CASRRWATNEKLFF
TGTGCCAGCAGAAGATGGGCGACTAATGAAAAACTGTTTTTT
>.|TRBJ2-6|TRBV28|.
CASSLSVSGANVLTF
TGTGCCAGCAGTTTATCAGTCTCTGGGGCCAACGTCCTGACTTTC
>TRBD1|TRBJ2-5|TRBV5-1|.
CASRGTGTETQYF
TGCGCCAGCAGAGGGACAGGGACAGAGACCCAGTACTTC
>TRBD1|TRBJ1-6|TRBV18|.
CASSKTGDGSPLHF
TGTGCCAGCTCGAAGACAGGGGACGGTTCACCCCTCCACTTT
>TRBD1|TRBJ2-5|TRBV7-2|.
CASNVNRGPGETQYF
TGTGCCAGCAACGTCAACAGGGGGCCTGGGGAGACCCAGTACTTC
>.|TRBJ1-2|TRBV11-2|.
CASSQGPINYGYTF
TGTGCCAGCAGCCAGGGCCCTATTAACTATGGCTACACCTTC
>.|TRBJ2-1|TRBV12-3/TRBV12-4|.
CASSLVAYEQFF
TGTGCCAGCAGTTTAGTTGCGTATGAGCAGTTCTTC
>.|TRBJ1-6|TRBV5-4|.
CASSSDRFHSPLHF
TGTGCCAGCAGCAGCGACAGATTCCATTCACCCCTCCACTTT
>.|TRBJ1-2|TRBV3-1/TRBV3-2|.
CASRNFGQNYGYTF
TGTGCCAGCAGGAACTTCGGACAGAACTATGGCTACACCTTC
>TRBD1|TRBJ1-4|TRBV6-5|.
CASSYWTGDEKLFF
TGTGCCAGCAGTTACTGGACAGGTGATGAAAAACTGTTTTTT
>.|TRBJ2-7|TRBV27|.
CASSLPGPGYEQYF
TGTGCCAGCAGTTTACCGGGCCCGGGGTACGAGCAGTACTTC
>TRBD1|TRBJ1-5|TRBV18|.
CASSPGQGAGQPQHF
TGTGCCAGCTCACCAGGACAGGGGGCGGGGCAGCCCCAGCATTTT
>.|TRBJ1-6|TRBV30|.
CAWGDSRGSPLHF
TGTGCCTGGGGGGACTCTCGGGGTTCACCCCTCCACTTT
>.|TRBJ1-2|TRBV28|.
CASRPWGGGGYTF
TGTGCCAGCAGGCCCTGGGGGGGTGGGGGCTACACCTTC
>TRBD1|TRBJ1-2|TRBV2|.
CASSWTGTNYGYTF
TGTGCCAGCAGTTGGACAGGGACAAACTATGGCTACACCTTC
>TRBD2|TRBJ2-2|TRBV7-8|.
CASSLFSGRTNTGELFF
TGTGCCAGCAGCTTATTTAGCGGGAGGACGAACACCGGGGAGCTGTTTTTT
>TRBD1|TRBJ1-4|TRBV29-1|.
CSGRIRTGEKLFF
TGCAGCGGCCGAATCCGGACAGGGGAAAAACTGTTTTTT
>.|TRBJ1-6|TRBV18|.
CASSSTDNSPLHF
TGTGCCAGCTCATCGACAGATAATTCACCCCTCCACTTT
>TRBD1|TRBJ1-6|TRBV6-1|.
CASSETRGRDIISPLHF
TGTGCCAGCAGTGAAACCAGGGGGCGCGATATTATTTCACCCCTCCACTTT
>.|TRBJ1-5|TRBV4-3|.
CASSQEQGSNQPQHF
TGCGCCAGCAGCCAGGAACAGGGAAGCAATCAGCCCCAGCATTTT
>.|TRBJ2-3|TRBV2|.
CASSGQLFRADTQYF
TGTGCCAGCAGTGGGCAGCTCTTCCGGGCAGATACGCAGTATTTT
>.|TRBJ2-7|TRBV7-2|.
CASSFTGFYEQYF
TGTGCCAGCAGCTTTACAGGGTTCTACGAGCAGTACTTC
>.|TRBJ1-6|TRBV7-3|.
CASSLWGNSPLHF
TGTGCCAGCAGCCTTTGGGGCAATTCACCCCTCCACTTT
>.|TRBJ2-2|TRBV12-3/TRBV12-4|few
CASSLRAGELFF
TGTGCCAGCAGTTTGCGGGCCGGGGAGCTGTTTTTT
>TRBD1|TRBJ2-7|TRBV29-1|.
CSVEIFGTGNYEQYF
TGCAGCGTTGAAATTTTCGGGACAGGTAACTACGAGCAGTACTTC
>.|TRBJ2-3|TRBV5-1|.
CASSLHLGLDLTQYF
TGCGCCAGCAGCTTGCACCTGGGGCTAGATCTTACGCAGTATTTT
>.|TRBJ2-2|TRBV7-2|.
CASSLRGLDTGELFF
TGTGCCAGCAGCTTACGGGGACTGGACACCGGGGAGCTGTTTTTT
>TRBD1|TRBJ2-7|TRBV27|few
CASTGTGFNEQYF
TGTGCCAGTACCGGGACAGGGTTCAACGAGCAGTACTTC
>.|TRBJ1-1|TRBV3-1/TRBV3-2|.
CASSLTLGEAFF
TGTGCCAGCAGCCTCACCCTCGGGGAAGCTTTCTTT
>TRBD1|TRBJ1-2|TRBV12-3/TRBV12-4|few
CASSLQGGLGYTF
TGTGCCAGCAGTTTACAGGGGGGTTTGGGCTACACCTTC
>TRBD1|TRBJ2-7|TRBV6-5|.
CARPGQGAYYEQYF
TGTGCCAGGCCGGGACAGGGGGCTTACTACGAGCAGTACTTC
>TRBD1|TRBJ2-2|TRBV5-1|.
CASSLPDRDRGPDRPTGELFF
TGCGCCAGCAGCTTGCCGGACCGGGACAGGGGGCCTGACCGCCCCACCGGGGAGCTGTTTTTT
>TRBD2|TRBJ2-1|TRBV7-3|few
CASSSALGLAEQFF
TGTGCCAGCAGCTCAGCCTTGGGACTAGCGGAGCAGTTCTTC
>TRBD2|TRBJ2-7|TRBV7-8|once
CASSFRDYSYEQYF
TGTGCCAGCAGCTTCCGGGACTACTCCTACGAGCAGTACTTC
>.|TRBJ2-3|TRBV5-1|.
CASSSTGHGTDTQYF
TGCGCCAGCAGCTCGACAGGCCATGGCACAGATACGCAGTATTTT
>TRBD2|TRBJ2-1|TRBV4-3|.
CASSQDPDGGANEQFF
TGCGCCAGCAGCCAAGATCCCGACGGGGGGGCCAATGAGCAGTTCTTC
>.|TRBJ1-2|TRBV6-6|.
CASSYSPGVGYGYTF
TGTGCCAGCAGTTACTCACCCGGGGTAGGATATGGCTACACCTTC
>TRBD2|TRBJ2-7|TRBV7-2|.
CASSFQLAGAHYEQYF
TGTGCCAGCAGCTTCCAACTAGCGGGGGCCCACTACGAGCAGTACTTC
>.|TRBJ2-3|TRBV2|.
CASSEIADTQYF
TGTGCCAGCAGTGAAATAGCTGATACGCAGTATTTT